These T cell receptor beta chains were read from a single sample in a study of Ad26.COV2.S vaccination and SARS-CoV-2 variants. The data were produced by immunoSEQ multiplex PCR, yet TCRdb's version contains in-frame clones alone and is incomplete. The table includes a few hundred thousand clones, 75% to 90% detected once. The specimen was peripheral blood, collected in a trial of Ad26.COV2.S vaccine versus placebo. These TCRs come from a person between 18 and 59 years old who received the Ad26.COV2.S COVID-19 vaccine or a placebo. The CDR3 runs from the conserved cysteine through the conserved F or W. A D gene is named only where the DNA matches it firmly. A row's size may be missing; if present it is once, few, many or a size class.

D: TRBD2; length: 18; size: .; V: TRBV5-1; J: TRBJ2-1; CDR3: CASSFGLAGPLSYNEQFF; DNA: TGCGCCAGCAGCTTTGGACTAGCGGGACCTCTCTCCTACAATGAGCAGTTCTTC
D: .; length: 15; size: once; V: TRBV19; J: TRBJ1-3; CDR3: CASSFAVGSGNTIYF; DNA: TGTGCCAGTAGTTTCGCTGTCGGCTCTGGAAACACCATATATTTT
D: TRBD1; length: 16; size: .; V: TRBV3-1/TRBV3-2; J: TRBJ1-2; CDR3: CASSPGTGRAWYGYTF; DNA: TGTGCCAGCAGCCCCGGGACAGGGCGGGCCTGGTATGGCTACACCTTC
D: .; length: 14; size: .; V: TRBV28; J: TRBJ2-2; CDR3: CASSLGGDPGELFF; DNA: TGTGCCAGCAGTTTAGGGGGTGACCCCGGGGAGCTGTTTTTT
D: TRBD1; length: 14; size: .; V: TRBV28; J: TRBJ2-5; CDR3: CASSFRGRGETQYF; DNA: TGTGCCAGCAGTTTCAGGGGGCGCGGAGAGACCCAGTACTTC
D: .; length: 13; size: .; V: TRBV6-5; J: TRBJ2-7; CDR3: CASSSTDFYEQYF; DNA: TGTGCCAGCAGTAGCACGGATTTCTACGAGCAGTACTTC
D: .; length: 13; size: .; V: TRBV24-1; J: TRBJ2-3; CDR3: CATSGDFPRTQYF; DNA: TGTGCCACCAGTGGCGACTTCCCTCGGACGCAGTATTTT
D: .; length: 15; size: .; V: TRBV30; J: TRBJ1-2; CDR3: CAWSDKNRDAYGYTF; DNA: TGTGCCTGGAGTGATAAGAACAGGGATGCCTATGGCTACACCTTC
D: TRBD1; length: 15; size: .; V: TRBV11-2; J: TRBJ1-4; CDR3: CASSLGGTVNEKLFF; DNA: TGTGCCAGCAGCTTAGGGGGGACAGTTAATGAAAAACTGTTTTTT
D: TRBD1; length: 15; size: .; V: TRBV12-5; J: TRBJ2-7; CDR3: CASVPPRGIFYEQYF; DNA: TGTGCTAGTGTCCCGCCCAGGGGGATATTCTACGAGCAGTACTTC
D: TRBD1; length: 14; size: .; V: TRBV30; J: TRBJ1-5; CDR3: CAWGKDRVRQPQHF; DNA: TGTGCCTGGGGCAAAGACAGGGTGAGGCAGCCCCAGCATTTT
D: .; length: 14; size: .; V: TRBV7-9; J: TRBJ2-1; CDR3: CASSLPGIHNEQFF; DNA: TGTGCCAGCAGCCTCCCCGGGATTCACAATGAGCAGTTCTTC
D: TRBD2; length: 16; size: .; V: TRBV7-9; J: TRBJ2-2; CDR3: CASSPPPSGHTGELFF; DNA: TGTGCCAGCAGCCCCCCCCCTAGCGGACACACCGGGGAGCTGTTTTTT
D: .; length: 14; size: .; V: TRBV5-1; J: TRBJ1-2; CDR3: CASSFEGRDYGYTF; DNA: TGCGCCAGCAGCTTTGAGGGTCGCGACTATGGCTACACCTTC
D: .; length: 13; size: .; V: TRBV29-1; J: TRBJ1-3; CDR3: CSVAKSSGNTIYF; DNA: TGCAGCGTCGCAAAGAGCTCTGGAAACACCATATATTTT
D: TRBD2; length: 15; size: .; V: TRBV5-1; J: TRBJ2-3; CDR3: CASSLVGLAGDTQYF; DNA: TGCGCCAGCAGCTTGGTGGGGCTAGCGGGAGATACGCAGTATTTT
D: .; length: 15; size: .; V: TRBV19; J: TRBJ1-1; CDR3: CASSPSGLTNTEAFF; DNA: TGTGCCAGTAGTCCCTCGGGACTGACGAACACTGAAGCTTTCTTT
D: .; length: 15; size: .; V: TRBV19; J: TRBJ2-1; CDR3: CASSIRGDPFNEQFF; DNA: TGTGCCAGTAGTATTCGAGGGGACCCCTTCAATGAGCAGTTCTTC
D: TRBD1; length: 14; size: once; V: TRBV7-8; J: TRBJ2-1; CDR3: CASSRQGANNEQFF; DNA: TGTGCCAGCAGCAGACAGGGGGCGAACAATGAGCAGTTCTTC
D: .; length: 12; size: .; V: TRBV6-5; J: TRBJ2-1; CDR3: CASSPSPHEQFF; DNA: TGTGCCAGCAGTCCTAGTCCCCATGAGCAGTTCTTC
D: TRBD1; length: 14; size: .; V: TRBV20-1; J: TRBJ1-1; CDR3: CSASNRGWVTEAFF; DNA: TGCAGTGCTAGTAACAGGGGGTGGGTCACTGAAGCTTTCTTT
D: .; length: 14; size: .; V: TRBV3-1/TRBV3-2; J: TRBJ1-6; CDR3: CASSPGPPSSPLHF; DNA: TGTGCCAGCAGCCCGGGGCCCCCTAGCTCACCCCTCCACTTT
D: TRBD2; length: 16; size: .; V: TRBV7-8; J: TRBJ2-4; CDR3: CASSLSTRGFQNIQYF; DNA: TGTGCCAGCAGCTTAAGTACGCGGGGGTTTCAAAACATTCAGTACTTC
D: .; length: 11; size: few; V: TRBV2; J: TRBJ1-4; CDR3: CASSDGEKLFF; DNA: TGTGCCAGCAGTGATGGTGAAAAACTGTTTTTT
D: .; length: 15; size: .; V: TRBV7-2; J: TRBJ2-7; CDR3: CASSLIGTPGGEQYF; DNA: TGTGCCAGCAGCTTAATCGGGACCCCAGGCGGCGAGCAGTACTTC
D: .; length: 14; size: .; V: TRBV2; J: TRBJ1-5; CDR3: CASSGEGSNQPQHF; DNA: TGTGCCAGCAGCGGAGAGGGCAGTAATCAGCCCCAGCATTTT
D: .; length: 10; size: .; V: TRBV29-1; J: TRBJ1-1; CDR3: CSVLNTEAFF; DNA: TGCAGCGTCCTAAACACTGAAGCTTTCTTT
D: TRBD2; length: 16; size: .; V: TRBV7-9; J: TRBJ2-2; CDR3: CASSPLGSGVTGELFF; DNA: TGTGCCAGCAGCCCCCTGGGTAGCGGGGTTACCGGGGAGCTGTTTTTT
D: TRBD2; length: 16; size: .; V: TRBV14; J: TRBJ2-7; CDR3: CASSQVRQREAGEQYF; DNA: TGTGCCAGCAGCCAAGTTCGGCAGCGGGAGGCCGGGGAGCAGTACTTC
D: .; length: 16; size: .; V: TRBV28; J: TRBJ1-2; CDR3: CASSSDPVGGRNGYTF; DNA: TGTGCCAGCAGTTCCGACCCCGTGGGCGGACGGAATGGCTACACCTTC
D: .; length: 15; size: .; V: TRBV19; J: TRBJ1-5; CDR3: CASSIDAASNQPQHF; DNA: TGTGCCAGTAGTATAGACGCAGCTAGCAATCAGCCCCAGCATTTT
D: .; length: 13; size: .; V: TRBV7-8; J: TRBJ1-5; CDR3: CASSLALNQPQHF; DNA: TGTGCCAGCAGCTTAGCCCTCAATCAGCCCCAGCATTTT
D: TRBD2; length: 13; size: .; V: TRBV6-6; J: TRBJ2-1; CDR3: CASRAGGNNEQFF; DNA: TGTGCCAGCAGAGCGGGAGGCAACAATGAGCAGTTCTTC
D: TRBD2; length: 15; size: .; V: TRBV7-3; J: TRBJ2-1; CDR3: CASSDGLAGEHEQFF; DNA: TGTGCCAGCAGCGACGGATTGGCGGGAGAACATGAGCAGTTCTTC
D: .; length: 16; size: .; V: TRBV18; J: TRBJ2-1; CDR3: CASSPPTARLIDEQFF; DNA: TGTGCCAGCTCACCCCCGACAGCTAGGCTTATCGATGAGCAGTTCTTC
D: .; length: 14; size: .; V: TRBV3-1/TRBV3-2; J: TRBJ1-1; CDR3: CASSPPRQATEAFF; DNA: TGTGCCAGCAGCCCACCCCGACAGGCAACTGAAGCTTTCTTT
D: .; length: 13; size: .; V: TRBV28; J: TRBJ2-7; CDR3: CASSPAGAYEQYF; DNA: TGTGCCAGCAGCCCGGCCGGAGCCTACGAGCAGTACTTC
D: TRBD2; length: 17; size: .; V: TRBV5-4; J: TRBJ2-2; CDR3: CASSLEASGSLSGELFF; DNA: TGTGCCAGCAGCTTGGAGGCTAGCGGGAGCTTATCCGGGGAGCTGTTTTTT
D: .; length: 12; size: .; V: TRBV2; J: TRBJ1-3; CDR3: CASSEGGDPIYF; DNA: TGTGCCAGCAGTGAAGGGGGGGACCCCATATATTTT
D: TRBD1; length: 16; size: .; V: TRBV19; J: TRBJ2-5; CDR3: CASSIATGTGGETQYF; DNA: TGTGCCAGTAGTATAGCCACCGGGACAGGGGGCGAGACCCAGTACTTC
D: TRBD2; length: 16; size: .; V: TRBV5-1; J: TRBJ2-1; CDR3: CASSPGSGGSYNEQFF; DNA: TGCGCCAGCAGCCCCGGAAGCGGGGGCTCCTACAATGAGCAGTTCTTC
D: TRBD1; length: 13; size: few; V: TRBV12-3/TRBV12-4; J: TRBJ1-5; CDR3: CASRSGGNQPQHF; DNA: TGTGCCAGCAGGTCAGGGGGAAATCAGCCCCAGCATTTT
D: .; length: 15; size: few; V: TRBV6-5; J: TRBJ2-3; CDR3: CASSPWGSRTDTQYF; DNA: TGTGCCAGCAGTCCGTGGGGTTCCCGCACAGATACGCAGTATTTT
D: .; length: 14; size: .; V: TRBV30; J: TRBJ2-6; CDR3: CAWSVFTGANVLTF; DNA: TGTGCCTGGAGTGTTTTTACTGGGGCCAACGTCCTGACTTTC
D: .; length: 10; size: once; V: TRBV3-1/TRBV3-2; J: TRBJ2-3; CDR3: CASSLNTQYF; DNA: TGTGCCAGCAGCCTAAATACGCAGTATTTT
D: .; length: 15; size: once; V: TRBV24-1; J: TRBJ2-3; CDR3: CATSDGTFNTDTQYF; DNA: TGTGCCACCAGTGACGGGACTTTCAACACAGATACGCAGTATTTT
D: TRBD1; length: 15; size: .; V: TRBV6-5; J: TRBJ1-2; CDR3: CASSPGDRGRNGYTF; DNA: TGTGCCAGCAGCCCGGGGGACAGGGGGCGGAATGGCTACACCTTC